Detailed here is one T cell receptor beta chain. Its antigen is not known. The sample is drawn from a study of cytotoxic CD8 clonotypes in ibrutinib-treated CLL. Study-wide background: There were roughly 12 relapsed/refractory patients and about 15 treatment-naive patients, and under 18 were IGHV unmutated.

Sequencing sought depths of 1 in 200,000 to 1 in 1 million T cells. Libraries were prepared by immunoSEQ multiplex PCR; TCRdb keeps only in-frame clonotypes and omits some of them. The data show roughly 150,000 clones, about 75% seen once. The germline V gene encodes CDR1 SGHKS and CDR2 YYEKEE (reference sequence). The length of the CDR3 is 13 residues. The V and J ends lost 4 bases and 2 bases, in that order; junction bases with no gene match: 2. Study-level points and caveats: Starting clonality was above that of age-matched healthy donors and tracked circulating CD8+ T-cell counts.

The origin of this receptor is a human donor with chronic lymphocytic leukemia. V is TRBV5-5 and J is TRBJ2-7, with 8 bases lining up with TRBD2. The material was PBMCs, obtained after 24 months of ibrutinib treatment. CDR3 amino acids: CASSPGGAYEQYF. The CDR3 region has the DNA TGTGCCAGCAGCCCCGGGGGGGCCTACGAGCAGTACTTC. The full variable domain, its missing parts supplied by reference TRBV5-5 and TRBJ2-7, is DAGVTQSPTHLIKTRGQQVTLRCSPISGHKSVSWYQQVLGQGPQFIFQYYEKEERGRGNFPDRFSARQFPNYSSELNVNALLLGDSALYLCASSPGGAYEQYFGPGTRLTVT.